This T cell receptor beta chain stems from a study of T-cell memory formation after mild COVID-19 listed by TCRdb under 2021. Context from the whole study: TCR sequence clusters from the two donors were largely donor specific. Two young, previously healthy adult volunteers made up the cohort, one male and one female. In a couple of donors, T-cell clones that expanded and contracted after mild COVID-19 were tracked by sequencing TCRalpha and TCRbeta repertoires over time.

Ficoll-Paque density gradient centrifugation was used to isolate PBMCs. The research as a whole found: The detection of some responding clones in pre-infection memory suggests that pre-existing cross-reactive memory T cells joined the SARS-CoV-2 response. Clones contracting from day 15 to 85 had balanced CD4/CD8 phenotypes, while a second wave expanding from day 15 to 37 was biased towards CD4+. SARS-CoV-2 specificity of the second-wave clones peaking on day 37 was not confirmed. Only two mild cases were covered in the study, and larger cohorts including severe cases with pre-infection samples were considered necessary. Contracting CD4+ clones turned up mainly in the CM and EM memory subsets, whereas EMRA was where CD8+ clones were enriched.

These reads were obtained on an Illumina NovaSeq 6000. Using 5'RACE with constant-segment primers, TCRalpha and TCRbeta cDNA libraries were constructed, with sample barcodes and unique molecular identifiers added in the process. Trizol reagent was used to extract RNA from every sample. Libraries were amplified in two PCR steps, with a second sample barcode and Illumina TruSeq adapters added in the second step. Sequencing of libraries was performed on an Illumina NovaSeq with 2 x 150 bp paired-end reads. Under the source paper's analysis protocol: With migec v1.2.7, reads were demultiplexed and then collapsed into UMI-guided consensus sequences. With mixcr v2.1.11, UMI consensuses were aligned to TRA and TRB V and J templates and assembled into clonotypes. A clonotype was counted as expanded or contracted only when both edgeR and NoisET called the clonotype significant, with the noise models trained on biological replicates. For edgeR calls, a false discovery rate-adjusted p below 0.01 and a log2 fold-change threshold of 1 were applied. As an exploratory analysis of dynamics, max-normalized trajectories of the 1000 most abundant clonotypes were examined by PCA with hierarchical clustering. Each responding clone was given a CD4 or CD8 phenotype based on the CD4+ and CD8+ repertoires, which had been sequenced separately. TCRdb reworked the public reads: Q25 trimming with fastp, MiXCR clone assembly, productive beta chains retained. Identical CDR3 proteins give one entry, which carries the most common genes and DNA. These V and J calls derive from TCRdb rather than the authors' analysis. The table for this sample lists hundreds of thousands of distinct CDR3 sequences; about 15% of them were counted only once. In total, the top ten clones hold 22% of the sample.

As to this clonotype: Its antigen is currently not known. No qualities accompany the bases; no much larger clone lies one base away.

The sequenced material came from PBMCs or a T cell subset sorted from them (not recorded which). This sequence originates from a man aged 18 to 29 who had mild COVID-19 (a few samples of this study predate the infection). The sample titles of this study are shuffled in the database, so cell type and time point are left out; the donor was told from shared clones.

The DNA reads as follows: TGCGCCAGCAGCCAAAGCCAGGGGGACGGGGAGCTGTTTTTT. It codes for CASSQSQGDGELFF. The chain joins TRBV4-1 to TRBJ2-2, with 7 bases in between that match TRBD1. Inclusive of the bounding cysteine and phenylalanine, the CDR3 is 14 residues long. Only CDR3 DNA is held: 42 bases, read in frame from base 1. The germline V gene gives CDR1 as MGHRA and CDR2 as YSYEKL. The V end gives up 2 bases and the J end 7 bases, leaving 4 bases in the junction not matched to a gene.